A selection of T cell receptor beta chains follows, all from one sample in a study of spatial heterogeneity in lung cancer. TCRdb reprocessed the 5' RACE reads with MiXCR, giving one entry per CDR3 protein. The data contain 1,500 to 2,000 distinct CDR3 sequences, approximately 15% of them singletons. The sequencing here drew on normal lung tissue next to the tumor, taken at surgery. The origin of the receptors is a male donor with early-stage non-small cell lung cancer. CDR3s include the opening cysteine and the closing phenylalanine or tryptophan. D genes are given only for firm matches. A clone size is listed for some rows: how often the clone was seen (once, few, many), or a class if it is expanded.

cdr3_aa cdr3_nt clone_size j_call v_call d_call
CASYTDTQYF TGTGCCAGTTACACAGATACGCAGTATTTT many TRBJ2-3 TRBV6-2/TRBV6-3 NA
CASSPGGGPSTDTQYF TGTGCCAGCAGTCCAGGGGGGGGGCCTAGCACAGATACGCAGTATTTT medium-sized TRBJ2-3 TRBV27 NA
CATSTGSSYEQYF TGTGCCACCTCGACAGGAAGCTCCTACGAGCAGTACTTC medium-sized TRBJ2-7 TRBV6-1 NA
CASSTAGTGDRETQYF TGTGCCAGCAGCACCGCCGGGACAGGGGATCGGGAGACCCAGTACTTC medium-sized TRBJ2-5 TRBV9 TRBD1
CASSVAGGRDTQYF TGTGCCAGCAGTGTGGCGGGAGGGAGGGATACGCAGTATTTT medium-sized TRBJ2-3 TRBV6-1 TRBD2
CASSQDVAGNTDTQYF TGTGCCAGCAGCCAAGATGTTGCCGGGAACACAGATACGCAGTATTTT few TRBJ2-3 TRBV3-1 NA
CASWDQGYNEQFF TGTGCCAGCTGGGACCAGGGCTACAATGAGCAGTTCTTC NA TRBJ2-1 TRBV28 NA
CASSLGWGNSNSPLHF TGTGCCAGCAGTTTAGGCTGGGGGAATTCAAATTCACCCCTCCACTTT medium-sized TRBJ1-6 TRBV28 NA
CASSSSRTGRGEKLFF TGTGCCAGCAGCTCCTCTAGGACAGGGAGGGGTGAAAAACTGTTTTTT NA TRBJ1-4 TRBV27 TRBD1
CASSPTGPWPAFF TGTGCCAGCAGCCCCACAGGGCCTTGGCCGGCTTTCTTT large TRBJ1-1 TRBV3-1 NA
CASSGPLGTSGRGRSYEQYF TGTGCCAGCAGTGGCCCTCTCGGGACTAGCGGGAGGGGTAGGTCCTACGAGCAGTACTTC medium-sized TRBJ2-7 TRBV12-3/TRBV12-4 TRBD2
CSARTTGMRDQPQHF TGCAGTGCTAGAACAACAGGGATGAGGGATCAGCCCCAGCATTTT medium-sized TRBJ1-5 TRBV20-1 NA
CSAPQAGGPTEQFF TGCAGTGCTCCTCAAGCGGGAGGGCCCACTGAGCAGTTCTTC medium-sized TRBJ2-1 TRBV20-1 TRBD2
CASSLRLGGQDTQYF TGTGCCAGCAGCTTACGGCTAGGGGGGCAAGATACGCAGTATTTT NA TRBJ2-3 TRBV11-2 NA
CASSPPDYWGHNEQFF TGTGCCAGCTCACCACCCGACTACTGGGGTCACAATGAGCAGTTCTTC NA TRBJ2-1 TRBV18 NA
CASGLVRGVGLAGGGGSYEQYF TGTGCTAGTGGTTTGGTACGGGGTGTTGGACTAGCGGGAGGCGGAGGCTCCTACGAGCAGTACTTC NA TRBJ2-7 TRBV12-5 TRBD2
CSALGTEAYEQYF TGCAGTGCTCTTGGGACGGAAGCCTACGAGCAGTACTTC medium-sized TRBJ2-7 TRBV20-1 NA
CASRLTGEDNQPQHF TGTGCCAGCAGACTGACAGGGGAGGATAATCAGCCCCAGCATTTT NA TRBJ1-5 TRBV19 TRBD1
CASSPPGDTIYF TGTGCCAGCAGCCCTCCCGGGGACACCATATATTTT medium-sized TRBJ1-3 TRBV12-3/TRBV12-4 NA
CASSPLGRAIVNSPLHF TGTGCCAGCAGCCCGCTAGGGAGGGCTATAGTTAATTCACCCCTCCACTTT medium-sized TRBJ1-6 TRBV3-1 NA
CASSQEGGDTQYF TGCGCCAGCAGCCAAGAGGGCGGAGATACGCAGTATTTT NA TRBJ2-3 TRBV4-1 NA
CASSSLGTHNEQFF TGTGCCAGCAGCTCACTAGGGACTCACAATGAGCAGTTCTTC medium-sized TRBJ2-1 TRBV7-3 NA
CASSGRGGLAEAFF TGTGCCAGCAGTGGCCGCGGGGGGCTCGCTGAAGCTTTCTTT medium-sized TRBJ1-1 TRBV6-1 NA
CASSSDRGETQYF TGTGCCAGCAGCTCGGACAGGGGAGAGACCCAGTACTTC medium-sized TRBJ2-5 TRBV7-3 TRBD1
CAISRDRTYTGELFF TGTGCCATCAGCCGGGACAGGACCTACACCGGGGAGCTGTTTTTT medium-sized TRBJ2-2 TRBV10-3 TRBD1
CASSPKQGQPQHF TGTGCCAGCTCACCCAAACAGGGTCAGCCCCAGCATTTT NA TRBJ1-5 TRBV18 NA
CASSLIPGLQDTQYF TGTGCCAGCAGTTTAATACCGGGACTGCAAGATACGCAGTATTTT NA TRBJ2-3 TRBV27 NA
CASSYFGGTEAFF TGTGCCAGCAGTTACTTCGGGGGGACTGAAGCTTTCTTT few TRBJ1-1 TRBV6-5 NA
CASSPAGGRREQYF TGTGCCAGCAGTCCCGCTGGGGGGCGTCGGGAGCAGTACTTC medium-sized TRBJ2-7 TRBV28 NA
CASSLSGDYKGQFF TGTGCCAGCAGCCTTAGCGGCGACTATAAGGGGCAGTTCTTC large TRBJ2-1 TRBV6-5 NA
CASSSTGTGVTDTQYF TGTGCCAGCAGTTCAACCGGGACAGGGGTCACAGATACGCAGTATTTT large TRBJ2-3 TRBV28 TRBD1
CASSLARNGETQYF TGTGCCAGCAGCTTAGCTCGGAATGGTGAGACCCAGTACTTC medium-sized TRBJ2-5 TRBV7-2 NA
CASSLGGDLRETQYF TGTGCCAGCAGCTTAGGAGGGGACCTTAGAGAGACCCAGTACTTC medium-sized TRBJ2-5 TRBV13 NA
CAWSQSYEQYF TGTGCCTGGAGCCAGTCCTACGAGCAGTACTTC few TRBJ2-7 TRBV30 NA
CASSLGAGAYEQYF TGCGCCAGCAGCTTGGGGGCAGGGGCCTACGAGCAGTACTTC NA TRBJ2-7 TRBV5-1 NA
CATSRGTASNTGELFF TGTGCCACCAGCAGAGGGACAGCCTCGAACACCGGGGAGCTGTTTTTT medium-sized TRBJ2-2 TRBV15 NA
CAWSVLAGQETQYF TGTGCCTGGAGTGTACTGGCGGGTCAAGAGACCCAGTACTTC once TRBJ2-5 TRBV30 NA
CASSLQGAGTNEKLFF TGTGCCAGCAGCTTACAGGGGGCAGGGACTAATGAAAAACTGTTTTTT medium-sized TRBJ1-4 TRBV7-2 TRBD1
CASSVTEPQYF TGTGCCAGCAGCGTTACCGAGCCCCAGTACTTC NA TRBJ2-5 TRBV7-2 NA
CAWSVDGTAQAFF TGTGCCTGGAGTGTAGACGGGACAGCCCAAGCTTTCTTT NA TRBJ1-1 TRBV30 TRBD1
CASSLGRMAYEQYF TGTGCCAGCAGCTTAGGACGTATGGCCTACGAGCAGTACTTC medium-sized TRBJ2-7 TRBV7-2 NA
CASSQEWLAADNEQFF TGTGCCAGCAGCCAAGAATGGCTAGCGGCGGACAATGAGCAGTTCTTC NA TRBJ2-1 TRBV3-1 TRBD2
CASSPLRQGSFYEQYF TGTGCCAGTAGTCCTCTCCGACAGGGAAGCTTCTACGAGCAGTACTTC medium-sized TRBJ2-7 TRBV19 TRBD1
CASSERGHQETQYF TGTGCCAGCAGTGAAAGGGGGCACCAAGAGACCCAGTACTTC NA TRBJ2-5 TRBV25-1 TRBD1
CASSLGTSDYNEQFF TGTGCCAGCAGCTTAGGGACTAGCGACTACAATGAGCAGTTCTTC medium-sized TRBJ2-1 TRBV7-3 TRBD2
CASRAAETYNEQFF TGCGCCAGCAGGGCGGCTGAGACCTACAATGAGCAGTTCTTC medium-sized TRBJ2-1 TRBV5-1 NA
CSARSSSGSQETQYF TGCAGTGCTAGGAGCTCTAGCGGGAGCCAAGAGACCCAGTACTTC hyperexpanded TRBJ2-5 TRBV20-1 TRBD2
CASSFPTRANTEAFF TGTGCCAGCAGTTTCCCGACCAGGGCGAACACTGAAGCTTTCTTT NA TRBJ1-1 TRBV12-3/TRBV12-4 NA
CASSVGHRASTDTQYF TGTGCCAGCAGCGTAGGGCACAGGGCGAGCACAGATACGCAGTATTTT medium-sized TRBJ2-3 TRBV9 NA
CSASFMETQYF TGCAGTGCTAGCTTTATGGAGACCCAGTACTTC many TRBJ2-5 TRBV20-1 NA
CASSPSVGQPQHF TGTGCCAGCAGCCCTTCCGTCGGGCAGCCCCAGCATTTT NA TRBJ1-5 TRBV7-2 NA
CASVRGLAGGNEQFF TGCGCCAGCGTTAGGGGACTAGCGGGAGGAAATGAGCAGTTCTTC medium-sized TRBJ2-1 TRBV5-1 TRBD2
CASSLGQGEKPQHF TGCGCCAGCAGCTTGGGACAGGGGGAAAAGCCCCAGCATTTT NA TRBJ1-5 TRBV5-1 TRBD1
CASSTLRGDNEQFF TGTGCCAGCAGTACCCTCCGGGGAGACAATGAGCAGTTCTTC NA TRBJ2-1 TRBV28 NA